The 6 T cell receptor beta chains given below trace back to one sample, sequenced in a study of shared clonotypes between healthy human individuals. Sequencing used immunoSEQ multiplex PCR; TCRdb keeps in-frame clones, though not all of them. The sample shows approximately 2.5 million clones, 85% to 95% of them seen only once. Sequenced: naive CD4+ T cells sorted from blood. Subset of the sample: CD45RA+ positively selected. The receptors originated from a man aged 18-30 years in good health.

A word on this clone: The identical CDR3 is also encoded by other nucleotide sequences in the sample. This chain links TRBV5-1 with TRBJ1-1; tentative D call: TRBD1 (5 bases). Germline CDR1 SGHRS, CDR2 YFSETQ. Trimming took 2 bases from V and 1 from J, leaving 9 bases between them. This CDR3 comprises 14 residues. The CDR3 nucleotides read TGCGCCAGCAGCTTCGACGGGGGGAACACTGAAGCTTTCTTT. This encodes CASSFDGGNTEAFF.

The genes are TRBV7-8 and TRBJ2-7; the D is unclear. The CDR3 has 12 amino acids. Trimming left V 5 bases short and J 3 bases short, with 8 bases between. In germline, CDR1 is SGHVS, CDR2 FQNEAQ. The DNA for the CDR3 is TGTGCCAGCAGCACCTCTGTCTACGAGCAGTACTTC. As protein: CASSTSVYEQYF. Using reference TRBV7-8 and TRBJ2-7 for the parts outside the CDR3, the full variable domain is GAGVSQSPRYKVAKRGQDVALRCDPISGHVSLFWYQQALGQGPEFLTYFQNEAQLDKSGLPSDRFFAERPEGSVSTLKIQRTQQEDSAVYLCASSTSVYEQYFGPGTRLTVT.

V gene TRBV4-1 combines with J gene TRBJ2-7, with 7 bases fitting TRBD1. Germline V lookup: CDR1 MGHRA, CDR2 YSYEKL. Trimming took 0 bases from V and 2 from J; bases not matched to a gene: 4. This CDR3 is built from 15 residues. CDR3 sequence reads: CASSQEQGNAYEQYF. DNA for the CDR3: TGCGCCAGCAGCCAAGAACAGGGGAATGCCTACGAGCAGTACTTC.

The CDR3 coding sequence is TGTGCCATCAGGGCGGACCGTGCTAACTATGGCTACACCTTC. The encoded protein is CAIRADRANYGYTF. The chain carries TRBV10-3 and TRBJ1-2; D unresolved. Germline CDR1 ENHRY, CDR2 SYGVKD. V was trimmed by 6 bases and J by 0 bases, leaving 11 bases between them. The CDR3 runs to 14 residues.

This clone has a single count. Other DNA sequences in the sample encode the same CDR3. CDR3 DNA sequence: TGTGCCAGCTCACTAACCGGGACGGGGTCCTACGAGCAGTACTTC. This gives the protein CASSLTGTGSYEQYF. The rearrangement joins TRBV18 to TRBJ2-7, with D perhaps being TRBD1 or TRBD2 (5 bases each). The V end was cut by 4 bases, the J end by 1 base, with 14 bases between. CDR1 is KGHSH, CDR2 LQKENI, per germline. This CDR3 has 15 amino acids.

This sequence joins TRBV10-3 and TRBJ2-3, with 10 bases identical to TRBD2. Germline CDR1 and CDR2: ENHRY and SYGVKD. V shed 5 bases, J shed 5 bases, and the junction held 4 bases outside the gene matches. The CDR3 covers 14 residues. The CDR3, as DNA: TGTGCCATCAGTCCTAGCGGGGGCCGAGATACGCAGTATTTT. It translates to CAISPSGGRDTQYF.